This T cell receptor (beta chain) comes out of a study of T cell changes during pregnancy in multiple sclerosis. The CDR3 has 15 amino acids. Germline values: CDR1 SGDLS, CDR2 YYNGEE. After removal of 3 bases from V and 4 bases from J, the junction contained 8 bases not matched to a gene. Sequencing used immunoSEQ multiplex PCR; TCRdb keeps in-frame clones, though not all of them. In the table there are 47,000 or so clones, 94% of which are singletons. The V gene is TRBV9, the J gene TRBJ1-1; TRBD1 aligns across 8 bases. Material: CD4+ T cells from peripheral blood mononuclear cells, obtained in the first trimester of pregnancy. The source is a female donor with multiple sclerosis, enrolled in a pregnancy study. CDR3 in amino acids: CASSAGTGGSTEAFF. CDR3 DNA: TGTGCCAGCAGCGCTGGGACAGGAGGTAGCACTGAAGCTTTCTTT.